These 16 T cell receptor beta chains share one sample of origin, sequenced in a study of regulatory T cells in long-lasting Graves disease. Time point given: newly diagnosed GD, antithyroid drugs for less than 3 months. PBMC RNA served as the TCR library source. Sequencing libraries for TCR beta were prepared with iRepertoire HTBI primers and Arm-PCR of CDR3 regions. Via MiXCR, TCRdb re-called the multiplex PCR reads, giving one row per CDR3 protein. The sample includes 390,000 or so distinct CDR3 sequences, about 11% of them seen just once. These data were also reused for a study on T cells in Graves' hyperthyroidism and ophthalmopathy.

Sequencing was performed on peripheral blood mononuclear cells (PBMCs), taken at new diagnosis, from a patient treated with antithyroid drugs. All receptors derive from a woman aged 18 to 35 with Graves disease.

This clonotype was picked up many times. The rearrangement links TRBV6-2 or TRBV6-3 to TRBJ2-1, with TRBD2 matching 7 bases. CDR3 size: 17 residues. V shed 4 bases and J 4 bases; nucleotides not matched to a gene: 13. Germline loops: CDR1 MNHEY, CDR2 SVGEGT. CDR3 loop: CASSSYLLGGGYNEQFF. The CDR3 region has the DNA TGTGCCAGCAGTTCCTACCTTTTGGGGGGGGGGTACAATGAGCAGTTCTTC.

At least ten counts were recorded for this clonotype. The chain joins TRBV11-1 to TRBJ2-1, with D unresolved. The CDR3 consists of 15 residues. Per germline, CDR1 SGHAT and CDR2 FQDESV (reference sequence). V gave up 1 base and J gave up 0 bases, with 7 bases separating them. The CDR3 DNA is TGTGCCAGCAGCTTAGGCACTTTCTCCTACAATGAGCAGTTCTTC. Its protein is CASSLGTFSYNEQFF.

This clonotype has just a few counts. This chain connects TRBV12-3 or TRBV12-4 to TRBJ1-3, with a tentative D call TRBD1 (5 bases). V was clipped by 6 bases and J by 0 bases, with 15 bases between them. The CDR3 is 16 residues long. In nucleotides, the CDR3 is TGTGCCAGCAGCGGGGCCAGGTCTTACTCTGGAAACACCATATATTTT. It translates to CASSGARSYSGNTIYF.

This clonotype was seen a few times. The junction does not match germline at one end; this may be a read error. V and J are TRBV6-2 or TRBV6-3 and TRBJ2-1; TRBD2 agrees at 10 bases. The CDR3 has 16 amino acids. CDR1 MNHEY and CDR2 SVGEGT come from the germline V gene. Written as DNA, the CDR3 is TGTGCCAGCAGTGACTCGCCTAGCGGGGGCTACAATGAGCAGTTCTTC. It translates to CASSDSPSGGYNEQFF.

This clonotype was seen ten or more times. The V call is TRBV9, the J call TRBJ1-6; D is perhaps TRBD1 (5 bases). Trimming shortened V by 3 bases and J by 8 bases, and 18 bases separated the two germline ends. The germline V gene has CDR1 SGDLS and CDR2 YYNGEE. The CDR3 sequence is 16 residues long. In DNA, the CDR3 is TGTGCCAGCAGCGCGCCCCAGGGTACTACTGATTCACCCCTCCACTTT. It translates to CASSAPQGTTDSPLHF.

This clonotype was picked up many times. This chain uses TRBV29-1 with TRBJ1-1; D unclear. The germline V and J ends were trimmed by 4 bases and 1 base, with 19 bases remaining between them. Germline V gene lookup returns CDR1 SQVTM and CDR2 ANQGSEA. This CDR3 spans 16 amino acids. CDR3 residues: CSVVGGWRIGNTEAFF. CDR3 nucleotide sequence: TGCAGCGTTGTCGGAGGGTGGAGAATTGGGAACACTGAAGCTTTCTTT.

The chain uses TRBV12-3 or TRBV12-4 and TRBJ2-3; 11 bases are shared with TRBD2. The V and J ends lost 4 bases and 7 bases, in that order; junction bases with no gene match: 7. The CDR3 is made up of 15 amino acids. The CDR3 reads CASSSSGGREHTQYF. The CDR3 bases are TGTGCCAGCAGTTCTAGCGGGGGGAGGGAGCATACGCAGTATTTT.

The V call is TRBV9, the J call TRBJ1-6; D possibly corresponds to TRBD1 (5 bases). Trimming removed 0 bases from V and 9 bases from J, with 13 bases in between. There are 15 residues in the CDR3. Germline-derived CDR1 and CDR2 are SGDLS and YYNGEE. The CDR3 coding sequence is TGTGCCAGCAGCGTAGATGTAGGGGATGGTTCACCCCTCCACTTT. Translation: CASSVDVGDGSPLHF.

V gene TRBV19 combines with J gene TRBJ1-5, with a weak D call TRBD1 (6 bases). Germline assignment: CDR1 LNHDA and CDR2 SQIVND (reference sequence). There are 16 residues in the CDR3. Trimming shortened V by 3 bases and J by 0 bases, and 12 bases separated the two germline ends. CDR3 sequence: CASSIYGGFSNQPQHF. CDR3 sequence (DNA): TGTGCCAGTAGTATTTATGGGGGCTTTAGCAATCAGCCCCAGCATTTT.

This clonotype was observed many times. The chain employs TRBV24-1 and TRBJ2-3; TRBD2 aligns across 8 bases. The CDR3 has 15 amino acids. Germline V gene lookup returns CDR1 KGHDR and CDR2 SFDVKD. V dropped 3 bases and J dropped 2; count of bases not matched to a gene: 3. The CDR3 nucleotides read TGTGCCACCAGTGATGAGCGGGGGAACACAGATACGCAGTATTTT. As protein: CATSDERGNTDTQYF.

This clonotype was seen more than once but under ten times. This sequence joins TRBV20-1 and TRBJ2-7, with 7 bases identical to TRBD2. Germline V CDR1 and CDR2: DFQATT, SNEGSKA (reference sequence). V lost 6 bases and J lost 2; bases outside the gene matches: 10. The CDR3 totals 14 residues. Written as DNA, the CDR3 is TGCAGTGCCACTACTCGCGGGAGTGCCTACGAGCAGTACTTC. Translated, it gives CSATTRGSAYEQYF.

There are a few counts of this clonotype. The chain links TRBV5-5 to TRBJ2-7; 7 positions agree with TRBD2. Germline V gene lookup returns CDR1 SGHKS and CDR2 YYEKEE (reference sequence). J lost 2 bases, V lost 2 bases, and 4 bases had no gene match. The CDR3 loop spans 14 amino acids. In nucleotides, the CDR3 is TGTGCCAGCAGCTTATCCCGGGAGGCCTACGAGCAGTACTTC. It specifies CASSLSREAYEQYF.

As for this clonotype: Being one base from a much bigger clone, this may be a read error. The missing conserved phenylalanine or tryptophan at the end of this CDR3 makes a read error likely. The chain recombines TRBV6-9 with TRBJ2-7; D is undetermined. CDR1 and CDR2 from the germline V gene are MNHGY and SVAAGI. The CDR3 is made up of 13 amino acids. The V and J ends lost 3 bases and 5 bases respectively, with 11 bases between them. The CDR3 is CASSYSKGNEQYL. The DNA for the CDR3 is TGTGCCAGCAGTTACTCGAAGGGTAACGAGCAGTACCTC.

Here the CDR3 reads CASSSSPGTGVGLRAFF. The CDR3 bases are TGTGCCAGCAGCTCAAGTCCCGGGACAGGGGTCGGTCTTAGAGCTTTCTTT. The chain uses TRBV5-4 and TRBJ1-1; TRBD1 matches 10 bases. Germline-derived CDR1 and CDR2 are SGHNT and YYREEE (reference sequence). V dropped 3 bases and J dropped 10; count of bases not matched to a gene: 18. CDR3 length: 17 amino acids. Drawing the rest from reference TRBV5-4 and TRBJ1-1, the complete variable domain is ETGVTQSPTHLIKTRGQQVTLRCSSQSGHNTVSWYQQALGQGPQFIFQYYREEENGRGNFPPRFSGLQFPNYSSELNVNALELDDSALYLCASSSSPGTGVGLRAFFGQGTRLTVV.

This clonotype was seen many times. The chain combines TRBV5-1 with TRBJ1-1, with 7 bases that match TRBD1. The CDR3 has 13 residues. V dropped 7 bases and J dropped 4; count of bases not matched to a gene: 7. Per germline, CDR1 SGHRS and CDR2 YFSETQ. CDR3 region: CASGQTGSTEAFF. The CDR3 nucleotides read TGCGCCAGCGGACAGACAGGGAGCACTGAAGCTTTCTTT. Full variable domain (rest looked up from reference TRBV5-1 and TRBJ1-1): KAGVTQTPRYLIKTRGQQVTLSCSPISGHRSVSWYQQTPGQGLQFLFEYFSETQRNKGNFPGRFSGRQFSNSRSEMNVSTLELGDSALYLCASGQTGSTEAFFGQGTRLTVV.

Ten or more counts support this clonotype. The rearrangement joins TRBV7-2 to TRBJ2-7; D is perhaps TRBD1 (6 bases). Deletions cut 3 bases from V and 1 base from J, with 16 bases between. CDR1 is SGHTA and CDR2 is FQGNSA in the germline V gene. The CDR3 has 16 residues. The CDR3 is CASSLNFRQGSYEQYF. The CDR3 DNA follows: TGTGCCAGCAGCTTGAATTTTAGGCAGGGGTCCTACGAGCAGTACTTC.